Shown below are 22 T cell receptor beta chains from a single sample sequenced in a study of blood T cell repertoires in COVID-19 (TCRdb year 2020). To prepare the library, the immunoSEQ multiplex PCR assay was applied. The immuneACCESS repertoire file appears here via TCRdb, limited to in-frame rearrangements. These files lack a portion of the clones; in checked studies, under half of the deficit traces to unresolved V genes, and the cause of the others is not known. The sample has about 320,000 clones on record, 70% to 90% of them singletons. 4.5% to 7% of the sample is held by the ten biggest clonotypes. Source material: PBMCs or T cells enriched from blood (not recorded which). Receptors were obtained from a woman in her thirties who had recovered from COVID-19.

This clone was picked up one time. The chain uses TRBV29-1 and TRBJ1-1; TRBD1 matches at 12 bases. Germline V lookup: CDR1 SQVTM, CDR2 ANQGSEA. The CDR3 contains 15 residues. The V and J ends lost 6 bases and 3 bases, in that order; junction bases with no gene match: 8. In nucleotides, the CDR3 is TGCAGCGTAGCACCCGGGACAGGGGGCGACACTGAAGCTTTCTTT. This encodes CSVAPGTGGDTEAFF. The full variable domain, its missing parts supplied by reference TRBV29-1 and TRBJ1-1, is SAVISQKPSRDICQRGTSLTIQCQVDSQVTMMFWYRQQPGQSLTLIATANQGSEATYESGFVIDKFPISRPNLTFSTLTVSNMSPEDSSIYLCSVAPGTGGDTEAFFGQGTRLTVV.

This sequence joins TRBV3-1 (or the pseudogene TRBV3-2) and TRBJ2-7; 7 positions agree with TRBD2. The trim removed 4 bases at V and 1 base at J, leaving 4 bases unmatched. Germline assignment: CDR1 LGHDT and CDR2 YNNKEL (reference sequence). This CDR3 region has 14 residues. The CDR3 nucleotides are TGTGCCAGCAGCCGGAGCGGGGATTCCTACGAGCAGTACTTC. This encodes CASSRSGDSYEQYF.

V usage is TRBV5-8 and J usage is TRBJ1-4; the match to TRBD1 covers 7 bases. The ends lost 4 bases at V and 9 bases at J; junction bases unmatched: 12. Germline V gene sequence: CDR1 SGHTS, CDR2 YDEGEE. This CDR3 comprises 15 residues. DNA for the CDR3: TGTGCCAGCAGCAGCTTACAGGGGTTTGGGAAAAAACTGTTTTTT. The encoded protein is CASSSLQGFGKKLFF.

This clone has more than one count but fewer than ten. The chain couples TRBV2 to TRBJ1-2; D not resolved. V lost 7 bases and J 4 bases, leaving 16 bases between the germline ends. Germline-derived CDR1 and CDR2 are SNHLY and FYNNEI. The CDR3 consists of 14 residues. CDR3 region: CASTLEGLIYGYTF. The DNA for the CDR3 is TGTGCCAGCACCCTAGAGGGTCTAATCTATGGCTACACCTTC.

The chain recombines TRBV5-1 with TRBJ2-7; possible D gene TRBD1, 5 bases. Germline assignment: CDR1 SGHRS and CDR2 YFSETQ. The V gene lost 7 bases and the J gene lost 5 bases, with 19 bases spanning the gap. The CDR3 is made up of 14 amino acids. CDR3 residues: CASGGAGRTDEQYF. CDR3 bases: TGCGCCAGCGGTGGGGCAGGGCGAACGGACGAGCAGTACTTC.

The gene calls are TRBV10-3 and TRBJ1-2, with TRBD1 matching over 7 bases. Trimming cost V 0 bases and J 5 bases; bases outside gene matches: 6. Germline CDR1 reads ENHRY; CDR2 reads SYGVKD. CDR3 length equals 15 residues. The CDR3 region has the DNA TGTGCCATCAGTGAGTCGGAGGGGGCGATTTATGGCTACACCTTC. Amino acid sequence: CAISESEGAIYGYTF.

This chain connects TRBV27 to TRBJ1-3; possible D gene TRBD1, 6 bases. Trimming shortened V by 5 bases and J by 0 bases, and 23 bases separated the two germline ends. CDR3 length: 19 residues. Germline CDR1 reads MNHEY; CDR2 reads SMNVEV (reference sequence). The CDR3 region has the DNA TGTGCCAGCAGTCGTATAGCCCCGGGGGGGGCGAACTCTGGAAACACCATATATTTT. As protein: CASSRIAPGGANSGNTIYF.

The chain couples TRBV6-5 to TRBJ1-2; tentatively, D is TRBD1 (5 bases). CDR1 and CDR2 (germline): MNHEY, SVGAGI. CDR3 length: 15 amino acids. V lost 0 bases and J lost 2, with 10 bases in between. This chain's CDR3 is CASSYSGAGNYGYTF. The CDR3 DNA sequence: TGTGCCAGCAGTTACTCTGGGGCCGGCAACTATGGCTACACCTTC.

The table lists this clone with a count of one. The gene calls are TRBV7-9 and TRBJ1-1, with 7 nucleotides matching TRBD1. Germline lookup yields CDR1 SEHNR and CDR2 FQNEAQ (reference sequence). CDR3 length: 14 amino acids. V was pared by 2 bases and J by 1 base, with 1 base of the junction left unmatched. CDR3 DNA: TGTGCCAGCAGCTTAAGGACAGGGAACACTGAAGCTTTCTTT. Translated: CASSLRTGNTEAFF. The variable domain in full, completed from reference TRBV7-9 and TRBJ1-1, reads DTGVSQNPRHKITKRGQNVTFRCDPISEHNRLYWYRQTLGQGPEFLTYFQNEAQLEKSRLLSDRFSAERPKGSFSTLEIQRTEQGDSAMYLCASSLRTGNTEAFFGQGTRLTVV.

The genes are TRBV19 and TRBJ1-2; possible D gene TRBD1, 5 bases. This CDR3 has 14 residues. V lost 0 bases and J 4 bases, leaving 9 bases between the germline ends. Germline V CDR1 and CDR2: LNHDA, SQIVND (reference sequence). This CDR3 reads CASSIDQGAYGYTF. The CDR3 DNA is TGTGCCAGTAGTATAGATCAAGGGGCCTATGGCTACACCTTC.

The gene calls are TRBV3-1 (or the pseudogene TRBV3-2) and TRBJ1-2; the D is unclear. Germline values: CDR1 LGHDT, CDR2 YNNKEL (reference sequence). V gave up 1 base and J gave up 7 bases, with 22 bases separating them. The CDR3 consists of 17 residues. CDR3 bases: TGTGCCAGCAGCCAAGGGTCACCTTTGGCCCGGGTCGGTGGCTACACCTTC. It translates to CASSQGSPLARVGGYTF.

V gene TRBV9 combines with J gene TRBJ1-1; D is unclear. V shed 0 bases and J shed 6 bases, with 9 bases lying between them. The CDR3 consists of 13 residues. Germline V gene data show CDR1 as SGDLS and CDR2 as YYNGEE. The CDR3 DNA reads TGTGCCAGCAGCGTAGGCGGGGTTTCTGAAGCTTTCTTT. This encodes CASSVGGVSEAFF. Drawing the rest from reference TRBV9 and TRBJ1-1, the complete variable domain is DSGVTQTPKHLITATGQRVTLRCSPRSGDLSVYWYQQSLDQGLQFLIQYYNGEERAKGNILERFSAQQFPDLHSELNLSSLELGDSALYFCASSVGGVSEAFFGQGTRLTVV.

This clone appeared a single time. This chain joins TRBV18 and TRBJ2-7, with 7 positions matching TRBD2. The trim removed 3 bases at V and 6 bases at J, leaving 8 bases unmatched. Germline V lookup: CDR1 KGHSH, CDR2 LQKENI. This CDR3 is 14 amino acids long. CDR3 sequence reads: CASSPSGGITEQYF. The CDR3 coding sequence is TGTGCCAGCTCACCTTCCGGGGGGATAACCGAGCAGTACTTC. The variable domain in full, completed from reference TRBV18 and TRBJ2-7, reads NAGVMQNPRHLVRRRGQEARLRCSPMKGHSHVYWYRQLPEEGLKFMVYLQKENIIDESGMPKERFSAEFPKEGPSILRIQQVVRGDSAAYFCASSPSGGITEQYFGPGTRLTVT.

The V call is TRBV2, the J call TRBJ2-1; 11 positions match TRBD1. This CDR3 contains 16 residues. The germline V gene has CDR1 SNHLY and CDR2 FYNNEI. With 5 bases clipped from V and 7 bases from J, the junction kept 10 bases outside the gene matches. CDR3 DNA: TGTGCCAGCAGTACCTATGGACAGGGGGCCTTAAATGAGCAGTTCTTC. Its protein product is CASSTYGQGALNEQFF.

The V gene is TRBV6-2 or TRBV6-3, the J gene TRBJ2-1; 7 bases fit TRBD1. Trimming removed 6 bases from V and 10 bases from J; junction bases left unmatched: 9. The V gene's germline CDR1 is MNHEY and CDR2 SVGEGT. This CDR3 is 13 amino acids long. The CDR3 DNA reads TGTGCCAGCAGCAGACTATTACAGGGGGAGCAGTTCTTC. Its protein is CASSRLLQGEQFF.

The V call is TRBV5-1, the J call TRBJ1-1; the D gene is possibly TRBD1 (5 bases). V was shortened by 4 bases and J by 0 bases, with 13 bases between the two germline ends. The CDR3 extends over 15 amino acids. Germline CDR1 and CDR2: SGHRS and YFSETQ. The CDR3 sequence: CASSADGQMNTEAFF. The CDR3 DNA is TGCGCCAGCAGCGCGGACGGACAAATGAACACTGAAGCTTTCTTT. Looking up the rest from reference TRBV5-1 and TRBJ1-1 gives the full variable domain: KAGVTQTPRYLIKTRGQQVTLSCSPISGHRSVSWYQQTPGQGLQFLFEYFSETQRNKGNFPGRFSGRQFSNSRSEMNVSTLELGDSALYLCASSADGQMNTEAFFGQGTRLTVV.

This rearrangement joins TRBV27 to TRBJ2-7, with 12 bases identical to TRBD1. Germline assignment: CDR1 MNHEY and CDR2 SMNVEV (reference sequence). This CDR3 region has 15 residues. With V trimmed by 4 bases and J by 3 bases, 4 bases remained unmatched. The chain's CDR3 is CASSWGTGGYYEQYF. The CDR3 bases are TGTGCCAGCAGTTGGGGGACAGGGGGCTACTACGAGCAGTACTTC.

The chain joins TRBV6-4 to TRBJ2-1; 7 positions match TRBD1. Germline CDR1 reads MRHNA; CDR2 reads SNTAGT. The CDR3 is made up of 15 amino acids. The trim removed 6 bases at V and 5 bases at J, leaving 10 bases unmatched. CDR3 bases: TGTGCCAGCAGCCCGACCGGGACAGAGGACAATGAGCAGTTCTTC. This encodes CASSPTGTEDNEQFF.

The genes are TRBV5-1 and TRBJ2-1; 8 bases map to TRBD1. After removal of 3 bases from V and 8 bases from J, the junction contained 10 bases not matched to a gene. CDR3 length equals 15 residues. Germline lookup yields CDR1 SGHRS and CDR2 YFSETQ. The CDR3 region is CASSSADRGAYEQFF. The CDR3 DNA reads as TGCGCCAGCAGCTCGGCCGACAGGGGTGCCTATGAGCAGTTCTTC.

This clone has just a few counts. This chain joins TRBV5-4 and TRBJ1-5; possibly TRBD1 for D (5 bases). Trimming took off 0 bases at V and 5 bases at J, with 6 bases between the two ends. Germline values: CDR1 SGHNT, CDR2 YYREEE (reference sequence). The length of the CDR3 is 13 residues. In nucleotides, the CDR3 is TGTGCCAGCAGCTTGGTACAGGATCAGCCCCAGCATTTT. Its protein product is CASSLVQDQPQHF.

J is TRBJ2-2 and V is TRBV2; D might be TRBD1 (6 bases). This CDR3 has 14 amino acids. The germline V and J ends were trimmed by 8 bases and 0 bases, with 10 bases remaining between them. CDR1 is SNHLY and CDR2 is FYNNEI in the germline V gene. In DNA form, the CDR3 reads TGTGCCAGCGGCGGACAGTCGAACACCGGGGAGCTGTTTTTT. This translates into CASGGQSNTGELFF. The full variable domain, in which reference TRBV2 and TRBJ2-2 provide the parts outside the CDR3, is EPEVTQTPSHQVTQMGQEVILRCVPISNHLYFYWYRQILGQKVEFLVSFYNNEISEKSEIFDDQFSVERPDGSNFTLKIRSTKLEDSAMYFCASGGQSNTGELFFGEGSRLTVL.

Written as DNA, the CDR3 is TGTGCCAGCTTGGGGGGCCCGGGACAGGGGCTATCGGACTATGGCTACACCTTC. Its protein product is CASLGGPGQGLSDYGYTF. The chain links TRBV7-8 to TRBJ1-2; 10 bases match TRBD1. The CDR3 extends over 18 amino acids. Germline-derived CDR1 and CDR2 are SGHVS and FQNEAQ. V was pared by 8 bases and J by 3 bases, with 18 bases of the junction left unmatched.